This TCR beta chain was recovered during a study of CD8 T cells in ankylosing spondylitis. Study-level points and caveats: Enrichment of disease-linked clones was reportedly significant in matched ankylosing spondylitis synovial fluid. A TCR beta motif of eight or nine highly homologous variants seemed to mark ankylosing spondylitis blood. Some motif variants were previously reported in reactive arthritis synovial fluid and blood.

Generation of TCR beta libraries employed quantitative 5'-RACE incorporating molecular barcodes. TCRdb reprocessed the 5' RACE reads with MiXCR, giving one entry per CDR3 protein. The table lists about 360,000 distinct CDR3 sequences, approximately 22% of them singletons. Trimming took off 5 bases at V and 2 bases at J, with 17 bases between the two ends. Germline CDR1 is SEHNR and CDR2 is FQNEAQ (reference sequence). This CDR3 is built from 16 residues. Regarding this clonotype: What it binds is unknown.

Sequenced material: blood, either unsorted or a sorted T cell fraction (not recorded which). This TCR came from a male donor with ankylosing spondylitis or in good health (not recorded which). V gene TRBV7-9 combines with J gene TRBJ2-3, with D possibly TRBD2 on 6 matching bases. The CDR3 DNA reads TGTGCCAGCAGCCGGCCTCGCGGGGAACCCACAGATACGCAGTATTTT. This codes for CASSRPRGEPTDTQYF. Full variable domain (rest looked up from reference TRBV7-9 and TRBJ2-3): DTGVSQNPRHKITKRGQNVTFRCDPISEHNRLYWYRQTLGQGPEFLTYFQNEAQLEKSRLLSDRFSAERPKGSFSTLEIQRTEQGDSAMYLCASSRPRGEPTDTQYFGPGTRLTVL.